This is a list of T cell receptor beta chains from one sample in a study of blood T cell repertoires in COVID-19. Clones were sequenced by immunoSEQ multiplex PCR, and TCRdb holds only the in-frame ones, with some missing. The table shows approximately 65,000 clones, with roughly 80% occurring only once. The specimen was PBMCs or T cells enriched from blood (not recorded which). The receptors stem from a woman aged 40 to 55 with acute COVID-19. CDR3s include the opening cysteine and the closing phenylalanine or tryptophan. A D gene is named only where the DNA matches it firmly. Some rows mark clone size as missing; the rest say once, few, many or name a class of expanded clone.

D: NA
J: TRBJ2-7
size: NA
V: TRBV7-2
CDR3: CASSPKPYEQYF
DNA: TGTGCCAGCAGCCCAAAGCCCTACGAGCAGTACTTC

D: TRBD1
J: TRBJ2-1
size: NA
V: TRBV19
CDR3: CASSIDHRGTGARNEQFF
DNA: TGTGCCAGTAGTATAGATCACCGGGGGACAGGGGCCCGCAATGAGCAGTTCTTC

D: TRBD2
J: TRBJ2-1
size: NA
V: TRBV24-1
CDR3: CATSDPGTRKNEQFF
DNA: TGTGCCACCAGTGATCCCGGGACTAGGAAGAATGAGCAGTTCTTC

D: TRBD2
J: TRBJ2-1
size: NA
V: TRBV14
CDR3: CASSYRAGGSDYEQFF
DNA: TGTGCCAGCAGCTATAGAGCGGGAGGATCGGACTATGAGCAGTTCTTC

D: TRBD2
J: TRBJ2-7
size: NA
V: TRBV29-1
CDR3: CSVARTSGASPNEQYF
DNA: TGCAGCGTAGCTAGGACTAGCGGTGCCTCTCCTAACGAGCAGTACTTC

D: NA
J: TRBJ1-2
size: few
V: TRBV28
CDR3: CASSFSTNYGYTF
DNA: TGTGCCAGCAGTTTCAGTACAAACTATGGCTACACCTTC

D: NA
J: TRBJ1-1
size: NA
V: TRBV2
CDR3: CASSDRPPEAFF
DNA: TGTGCCAGCAGCGACAGGCCCCCGGAAGCTTTCTTT

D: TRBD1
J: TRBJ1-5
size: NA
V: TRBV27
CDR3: CASSPVGTGGLQPQHF
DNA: TGTGCCAGCAGCCCTGTAGGGACAGGGGGCCTTCAGCCCCAGCATTTT

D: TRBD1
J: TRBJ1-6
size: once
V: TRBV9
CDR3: CASSVEGAHVNSPLHF
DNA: TGTGCCAGCAGCGTAGAGGGGGCGCACGTTAATTCACCCCTCCACTTT

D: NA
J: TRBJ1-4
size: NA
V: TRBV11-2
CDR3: CASSRFYTGATNEKLFF
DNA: TGTGCCAGCAGCCGGTTCTATACGGGAGCCACTAATGAAAAACTGTTTTTT

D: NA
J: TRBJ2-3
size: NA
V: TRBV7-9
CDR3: CASSLAGGFTHTADTQYF
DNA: TGTGCCAGCAGCTTAGCGGGGGGATTCACACACACAGCAGATACGCAGTATTTT

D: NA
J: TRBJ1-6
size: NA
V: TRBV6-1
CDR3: CASSESRAGSPLHF
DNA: TGTGCCAGCAGTGAATCTAGAGCCGGTTCACCCCTCCACTTT

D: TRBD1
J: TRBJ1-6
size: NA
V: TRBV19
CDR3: CASSTRQGANSPLHF
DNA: TGTGCCAGTAGTACTCGACAGGGGGCCAATTCACCCCTCCACTTT

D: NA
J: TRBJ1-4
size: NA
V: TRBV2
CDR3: CATTPGRGDEKLFF
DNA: TGTGCCACCACCCCGGGCCGGGGGGATGAAAAACTGTTTTTT

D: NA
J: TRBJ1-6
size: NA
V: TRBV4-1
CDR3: CASSQGRAVSAGSPLHF
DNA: TGCGCCAGCAGCCAAGGTCGCGCGGTCTCGGCGGGTTCACCCCTCCACTTT

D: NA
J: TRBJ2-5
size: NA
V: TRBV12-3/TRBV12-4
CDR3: CASTRGAGETQYF
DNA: TGTGCCAGCACACGGGGGGCCGGGGAGACCCAGTACTTC

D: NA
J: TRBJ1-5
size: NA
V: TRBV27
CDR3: CASSFTGPNQPQHF
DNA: TGTGCCAGCAGTTTTACAGGGCCCAATCAGCCCCAGCATTTT

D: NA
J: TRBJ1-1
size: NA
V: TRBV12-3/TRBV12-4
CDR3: CASSPTMNTEAFF
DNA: TGTGCCAGCAGCCCCACAATGAACACTGAAGCTTTCTTT

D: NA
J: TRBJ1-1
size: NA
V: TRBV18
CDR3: CASSPLGAGDTEAFF
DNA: TGTGCCAGCTCACCACTGGGGGCCGGGGACACTGAAGCTTTCTTT

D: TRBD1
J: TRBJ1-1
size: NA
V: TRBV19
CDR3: CASSPGPGQGIILEAFF
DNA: TGTGCCAGTAGTCCGGGACCGGGACAGGGGATAATCCTTGAAGCTTTCTTT

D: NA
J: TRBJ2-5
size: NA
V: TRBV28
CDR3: CASSFVVQETQYF
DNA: TGTGCCAGCAGTTTTGTCGTACAAGAGACCCAGTACTTC

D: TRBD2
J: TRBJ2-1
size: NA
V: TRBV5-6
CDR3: CASSFRTSGYNEQFF
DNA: TGTGCCAGCAGCTTCAGGACTAGCGGGTACAATGAGCAGTTCTTC

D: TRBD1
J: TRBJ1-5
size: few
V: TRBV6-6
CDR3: CASRGTGQGSEPQHF
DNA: TGTGCCAGCAGGGGGACTGGACAGGGGTCGGAGCCCCAGCATTTT

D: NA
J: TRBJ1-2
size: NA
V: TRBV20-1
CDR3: CSASPPVNYGYTF
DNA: TGCAGTGCTAGTCCTCCCGTGAACTATGGCTACACCTTC

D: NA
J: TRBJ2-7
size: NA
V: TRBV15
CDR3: CATSRDRVLDEQYF
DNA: TGTGCCACCAGCAGAGATCGAGTTTTGGACGAGCAGTACTTC

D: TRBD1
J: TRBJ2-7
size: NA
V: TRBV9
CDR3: CASSPGQGAYEQYF
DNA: TGTGCCAGCAGCCCGGGACAGGGGGCCTACGAGCAGTACTTC

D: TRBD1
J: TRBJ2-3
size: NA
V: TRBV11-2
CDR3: CASRLQGAQDTQYF
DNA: TGTGCCAGCAGGCTACAGGGGGCGCAAGATACGCAGTATTTT

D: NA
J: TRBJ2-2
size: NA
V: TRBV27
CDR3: CASSLIAGELFF
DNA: TGTGCCAGCAGTTTAATCGCCGGGGAGCTGTTTTTT

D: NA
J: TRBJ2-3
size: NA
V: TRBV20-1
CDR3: CSASYATLTGTDTQYF
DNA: TGCAGTGCTAGTTATGCGACCCTGACCGGGACAGATACGCAGTATTTT

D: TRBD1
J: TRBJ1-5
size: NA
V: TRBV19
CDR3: CASIGQGGNQPQHF
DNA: TGTGCCAGTATCGGACAGGGGGGCAATCAGCCCCAGCATTTT

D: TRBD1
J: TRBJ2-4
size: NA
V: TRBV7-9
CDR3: CASSRASGTGGNIQYF
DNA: TGTGCCAGCAGTCGAGCTTCCGGGACAGGGGGAAACATTCAGTACTTC

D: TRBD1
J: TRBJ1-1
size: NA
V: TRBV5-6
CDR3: CASSSGPTGDTEAFF
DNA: TGTGCCAGCAGCTCTGGGCCCACAGGGGACACTGAAGCTTTCTTT

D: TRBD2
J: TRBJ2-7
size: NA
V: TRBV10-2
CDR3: CASSPGLAYEQYF
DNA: TGCGCCAGCAGCCCGGGACTAGCCTACGAGCAGTACTTC

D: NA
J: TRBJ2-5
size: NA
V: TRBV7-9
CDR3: CASNFGGQKETQYF
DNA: TGTGCCAGCAATTTCGGGGGGCAGAAAGAGACCCAGTACTTC

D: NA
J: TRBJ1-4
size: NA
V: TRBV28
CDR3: CASSLTGEKLFF
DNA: TGTGCCAGCAGCCTAACGGGGGAAAAACTGTTTTTT

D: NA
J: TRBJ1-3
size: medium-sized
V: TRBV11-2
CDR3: CASSLDSHRRRINTIYF
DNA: TGTGCCAGCAGCTTAGATTCCCACCGGAGGCGCATAAACACCATATATTTT

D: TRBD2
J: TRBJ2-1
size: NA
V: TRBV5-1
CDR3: CASSLVLAGSNEQFF
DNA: TGCGCCAGCAGCTTGGTTCTAGCGGGAAGCAATGAGCAGTTCTTC

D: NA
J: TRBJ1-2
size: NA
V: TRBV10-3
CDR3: CAISEQGLDGYTF
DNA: TGTGCCATCAGCGAACAGGGATTAGATGGCTACACCTTC

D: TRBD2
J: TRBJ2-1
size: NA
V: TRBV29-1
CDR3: CSVTTSGDEQFF
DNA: TGCAGCGTTACGACTAGCGGGGATGAGCAGTTCTTC

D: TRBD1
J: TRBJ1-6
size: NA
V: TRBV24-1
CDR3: CATSEISTGGHQSPLHF
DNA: TGTGCCACCAGTGAGATAAGTACAGGGGGACATCAGTCACCCCTCCACTTT

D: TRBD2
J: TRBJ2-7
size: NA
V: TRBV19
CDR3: CASSPGLGYEQYF
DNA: TGTGCCAGTAGTCCGGGACTAGGCTACGAGCAGTACTTC

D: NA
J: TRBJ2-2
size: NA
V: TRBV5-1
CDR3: CASSLATGVGGELFF
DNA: TGCGCCAGCAGCTTGGCTACAGGTGTTGGCGGGGAGCTGTTTTTT

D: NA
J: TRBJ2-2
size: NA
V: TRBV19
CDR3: CASSIIDYSTPNTGELFF
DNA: TGTGCCAGTAGTATAATTGACTACTCCACCCCCAACACCGGGGAGCTGTTTTTT

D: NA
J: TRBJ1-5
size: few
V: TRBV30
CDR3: CARGGGPPSGNQPQHF
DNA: TGTGCCCGCGGGGGGGGACCGCCGAGTGGCAATCAGCCCCAGCATTTT

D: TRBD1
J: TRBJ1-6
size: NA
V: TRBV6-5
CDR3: CASGGQANSPLHF
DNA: TGTGCCAGCGGGGGACAGGCTAATTCACCCCTCCACTTT

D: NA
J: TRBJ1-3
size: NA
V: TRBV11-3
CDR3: CASSTGSGNTIYF
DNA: TGTGCCAGCAGCACAGGGTCTGGAAACACCATATATTTT

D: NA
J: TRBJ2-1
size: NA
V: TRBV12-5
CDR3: CASGLVQAGYWGEQFF
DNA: TGTGCTAGTGGTTTGGTACAGGCAGGGTATTGGGGTGAGCAGTTCTTC

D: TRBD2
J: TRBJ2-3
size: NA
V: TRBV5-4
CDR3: CASSYDSGRARTDTQYF
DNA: TGTGCCAGCAGCTACGATAGCGGGAGGGCCCGTACAGATACGCAGTATTTT

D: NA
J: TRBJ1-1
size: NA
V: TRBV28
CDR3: CASSSGQEAFF
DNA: TGTGCCAGCAGTTCTGGACAAGAAGCTTTCTTT

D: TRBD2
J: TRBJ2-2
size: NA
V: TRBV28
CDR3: CASSRGAGGKNGELFF
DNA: TGTGCCAGCAGTCGCGGGGCGGGAGGGAAAAACGGGGAGCTGTTTTTT

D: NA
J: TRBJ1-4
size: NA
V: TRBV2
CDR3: CASSEPIGSEKLFF
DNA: TGTGCCAGCAGTGAACCGATAGGGAGTGAAAAACTGTTTTTT

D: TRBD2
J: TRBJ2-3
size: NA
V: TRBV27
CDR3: CASSLSAGGGTDTQYF
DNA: TGTGCCAGCAGTTTATCGGCGGGGGGGGGCACAGATACGCAGTATTTT

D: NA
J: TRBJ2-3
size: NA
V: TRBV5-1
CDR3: CASRSQVSTDTQYF
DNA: TGCGCCAGCAGGTCGCAGGTCTCCACAGATACGCAGTATTTT

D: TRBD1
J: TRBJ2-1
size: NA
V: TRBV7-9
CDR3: CASSGTGALRYNEQFF
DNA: TGTGCCAGCAGCGGGACAGGGGCGTTACGTTACAATGAGCAGTTCTTC

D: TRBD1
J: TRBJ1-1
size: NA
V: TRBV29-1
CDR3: CSVKQGSTEAFF
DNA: TGCAGCGTCAAACAGGGGAGCACTGAAGCTTTCTTT

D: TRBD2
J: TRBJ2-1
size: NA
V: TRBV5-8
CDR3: CASSLGLAGYEQFF
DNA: TGTGCCAGCAGTCTCGGACTAGCGGGCTATGAGCAGTTCTTC

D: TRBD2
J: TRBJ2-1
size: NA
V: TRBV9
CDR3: CASSVELAGWGEQFF
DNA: TGTGCCAGCAGCGTAGAGCTAGCGGGATGGGGTGAGCAGTTCTTC

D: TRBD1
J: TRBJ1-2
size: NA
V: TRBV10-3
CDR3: CAISDPSRGTGANYGYTF
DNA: TGTGCCATCAGTGACCCATCGAGGGGGACAGGGGCCAACTATGGCTACACCTTC